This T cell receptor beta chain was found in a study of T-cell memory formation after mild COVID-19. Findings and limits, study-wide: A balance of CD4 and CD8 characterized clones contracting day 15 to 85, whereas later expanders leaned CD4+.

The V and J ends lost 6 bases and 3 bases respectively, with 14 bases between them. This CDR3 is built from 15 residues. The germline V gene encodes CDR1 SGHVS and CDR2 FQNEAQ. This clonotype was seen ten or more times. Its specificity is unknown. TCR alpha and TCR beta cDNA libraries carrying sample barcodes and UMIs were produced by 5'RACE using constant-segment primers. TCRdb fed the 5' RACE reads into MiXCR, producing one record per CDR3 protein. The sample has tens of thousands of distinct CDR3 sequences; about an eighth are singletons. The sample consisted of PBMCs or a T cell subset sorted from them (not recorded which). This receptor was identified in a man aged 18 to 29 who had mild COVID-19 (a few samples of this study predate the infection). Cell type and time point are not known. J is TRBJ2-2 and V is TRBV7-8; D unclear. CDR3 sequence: CASSSTRGYTGELFF. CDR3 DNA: TGTGCCAGCAGTTCCACCCGAGGATACACCGGGGAGCTGTTTTTT.